These 17 T cell receptor beta chains share one sample of origin, sequenced in a study of identical twins. TCRdb reprocessed the 5' RACE reads with MiXCR, giving one entry per CDR3 protein. Among around 470,000 distinct CDR3 sequences, 14% were seen once, and the ten largest hold around 0.57%. Separately, the same data were catalogued under a study of yellow fever vaccine responses in identical twins.

The specimen was CD4+ T cells sorted from blood. The source of these receptors is a young woman in good health.

This clonotype was counted a single time. The chain couples TRBV20-1 to TRBJ2-3; 10 bases map to TRBD2. Germline assignment: CDR1 DFQATT and CDR2 SNEGSKA (reference sequence). The trim removed 6 bases at V and 7 bases at J, leaving 13 bases unmatched. The CDR3 totals 15 residues. The CDR3 DNA is TGCAGTGCAACCGATACTAGCGGGGAGAGAAATACGCAGTATTTT. It yields the protein CSATDTSGERNTQYF.

This clonotype was found a few times. The V gene is TRBV4-3, the J gene TRBJ2-3; no clear D gene. The V end was cut by 4 bases, the J end by 0 bases, with 11 bases between. From germline, CDR1 is LGHNA and CDR2 YSLEER. There are 15 residues in the CDR3. CDR3 in amino acids: CASSRGRSSTDTQYF. As DNA, the CDR3 is TGCGCCAGCAGCCGAGGACGATCTAGCACAGATACGCAGTATTTT.

The chain uses TRBV7-9 and TRBJ2-5, with a weak D call TRBD1 (6 bases). V dropped 5 bases and J dropped 2 bases, with 12 bases sitting between them. The CDR3 length is 14 residues. Per germline, CDR1 SEHNR and CDR2 FQNEAQ (reference sequence). Here the CDR3 reads CASSRNRGQETQYF. The CDR3 nucleotides read TGTGCCAGCAGCCGCAATAGGGGGCAAGAGACCCAGTACTTC.

About this clonotype itself: Lacking the conserved final phenylalanine or tryptophan, this CDR3 likely reflects a read error. The chain employs TRBV15 and TRBJ2-7; no reliable D call. Trimming stripped 0 bases from V and 5 bases from J, with 8 bases between. The germline V gene encodes CDR1 LNHNV and CDR2 YYDKDF (reference sequence). This CDR3 is built from 13 residues. The chain's CDR3 is CATSRDRHDEQYL. The CDR3 nucleotides are TGTGCCACCAGCAGAGATCGTCACGACGAGCAGTACCTC.

J is TRBJ1-2 and V is TRBV7-2; TRBD1 might be the D (5 bases). Germline CDR1 is SGHTA and CDR2 is FQGNSA. This CDR3 is built from 16 residues. The V end lost 3 bases, the J end lost 2 bases, and 16 bases lay between the germline ends. In DNA form, the CDR3 reads TGTGCCAGCAGCTTGGGGCGAGTGGCACCGAACTATGGCTACACCTTC. Its protein is CASSLGRVAPNYGYTF.

This clonotype turned up a few times. The chain has TRBV24-1 and TRBJ2-1, with no clear D. This CDR3 is built from 19 residues. Germline values: CDR1 KGHDR, CDR2 SFDVKD. V lost 6 bases, J lost 0 bases, and 23 bases lay in between. In DNA form, the CDR3 reads TGTGCCACCAGTAGTCGGGTCCCCACCCCGGTGAGCTCCTACAATGAGCAGTTCTTC. This gives the protein CATSSRVPTPVSSYNEQFF.

This clonotype was counted a few times. The rearrangement links TRBV6-1 to TRBJ1-6; unclear D gene. Between the trimmed V and J ends, which lost 6 bases and 0 bases, there was a span of 6 bases. Germline V gene lookup returns CDR1 MNHNS and CDR2 SASEGT. The CDR3 has 14 amino acids. In DNA, the CDR3 is TGTGCCAGCAGGCAGAGCTCCTATAATTCACCCCTCCACTTT. Translation: CASRQSSYNSPLHF.

Only a few counts were recorded for this clonotype. The chain uses TRBV10-2 and TRBJ1-1; D is unclear. Per the germline V gene, CDR1 is WSHSY and CDR2 is SAAADI. This CDR3 has 15 residues. The germline V and J ends were trimmed by 0 bases and 0 bases, with 8 bases remaining between them. DNA of the CDR3: TGCGCCAGCAGTGAGTCGGGAAGGATGAACACTGAAGCTTTCTTT. It encodes CASSESGRMNTEAFF.

V and J are TRBV20-1 and TRBJ2-5; D remains ambiguous. The germline V gene encodes CDR1 DFQATT and CDR2 SNEGSKA (reference sequence). V was clipped by 3 bases and J by 2 bases, with 19 bases between them. The CDR3 covers 16 residues. The CDR3 here is CSARERRIGWQETQYF. CDR3 coding DNA: TGCAGTGCTAGGGAGAGGCGCATAGGGTGGCAAGAGACCCAGTACTTC.

Written as DNA, the CDR3 is TGCAGTGCTAGTACAGGGGATCAGTATAGCAATCAGCCCCAGCATTTT. Protein: CSASTGDQYSNQPQHF. This chain joins TRBV20-1 and TRBJ1-5; 7 nucleotides agree with TRBD1. Trimming took 3 bases from V and 0 from J; bases not matched to a gene: 8. The CDR3 runs 16 residues. Germline lookup yields CDR1 DFQATT and CDR2 SNEGSKA (reference sequence).

V usage is TRBV7-8 and J usage is TRBJ2-7; 9 bases match TRBD1. Germline CDR1 SGHVS, CDR2 FQNEAQ. The V gene end was trimmed by 4 bases and the J gene end by 5 bases; junction bases not matched to a gene: 6. The length of the CDR3 is 14 residues. The CDR3 spells CASSWGQGKNEQYF. The DNA of the CDR3 is TGTGCCAGCAGCTGGGGACAGGGTAAGAACGAGCAGTACTTC.

CDR3 nucleotides: TGCGCCAGCAGCCAAGATACGGGACAGGCCTTGAGCCGAAAAAACATTCAGTACTTC. Amino acid sequence: CASSQDTGQALSRKNIQYF. V usage is TRBV4-3 and J usage is TRBJ2-4; 8 nucleotides align to TRBD1. This CDR3 region has 19 residues. Trimming at V came to 0 bases and at J to 4 bases, leaving 14 bases not matched to a gene. Germline V gene sequence: CDR1 LGHNA, CDR2 YSLEER.

J is TRBJ2-2 and V is TRBV12-3 or TRBV12-4, with D uncertain. V was trimmed by 0 bases and J by 4 bases, leaving 9 bases between them. This CDR3 region has 15 residues. CDR3 sequence reads: CASSLAQGFTGELFF. CDR3 DNA sequence: TGTGCCAGCAGTTTAGCGCAAGGCTTCACCGGGGAGCTGTTTTTT.

The table lists this clonotype with a few counts. J is TRBJ1-2 and V is TRBV7-2; D gene uncertain. Germline loops: CDR1 SGHTA, CDR2 FQGNSA. The CDR3 consists of 15 residues. Trimming pared 4 bases from V and 0 bases from J, leaving 12 bases between. CDR3 loop: CASSYGGWANYGYTF. The CDR3 region has the DNA TGTGCCAGCAGCTACGGAGGATGGGCTAACTATGGCTACACCTTC. Variable domain in full (rest from reference TRBV7-2 and TRBJ1-2): GAGVSQSPSNKVTEKGKDVELRCDPISGHTALYWYRQSLGQGLEFLIYFQGNSAPDKSGLPSDRFSAERTGGSVSTLTIQRTQQEDSAVYLCASSYGGWANYGYTFGSGTRLTVV.

This clonotype has just a few counts. The chain recombines TRBV28 with TRBJ2-3; D is undetermined. The CDR3 spans 13 residues. Trimming pared 5 bases from V and 9 bases from J, leaving 15 bases between. CDR1 and CDR2 from the germline V gene are MDHEN and SYDVKM. In DNA form, the CDR3 reads TGTGCCAGCAGTCAAAGCACCCAGCTCACGCAGTATTTT. Translated, it gives CASSQSTQLTQYF. Full variable domain (missing parts from reference TRBV28 and TRBJ2-3): DVKVTQSSRYLVKRTGEKVFLECVQDMDHENMFWYRQDPGLGLRLIYFSYDVKMKEKGDIPEGYSVSREKKERFSLILESASTNQTSMYLCASSQSTQLTQYFGPGTRLTVL.

The V and J genes are TRBV4-2 and TRBJ2-5; D possibly corresponds to TRBD2 (5 bases). Per germline, CDR1 LGHNA and CDR2 YNFKEQ. This CDR3 region has 17 residues. Trimming took off 1 base at V and 3 bases at J, with 18 bases between the two ends. CDR3 DNA sequence: TGTGCCAGCAGCCAAGGCGAAGGGAGTCCAAAGAAAGAGACCCAGTACTTC. This translates into CASSQGEGSPKKETQYF.

This clonotype was counted a few times. The J gene is TRBJ2-3, the V gene TRBV6-1, with D possibly matching TRBD1 (6 bases). The length of the CDR3 is 15 residues. CDR1 is MNHNS and CDR2 is SASEGT in the germline V gene. The V end was cut by 6 bases, the J end by 1 base, with 14 bases between. The CDR3 region is CASRLGQPGTDTQYF. In DNA form, the CDR3 reads TGTGCCAGCAGACTAGGACAGCCCGGCACAGATACGCAGTATTTT.